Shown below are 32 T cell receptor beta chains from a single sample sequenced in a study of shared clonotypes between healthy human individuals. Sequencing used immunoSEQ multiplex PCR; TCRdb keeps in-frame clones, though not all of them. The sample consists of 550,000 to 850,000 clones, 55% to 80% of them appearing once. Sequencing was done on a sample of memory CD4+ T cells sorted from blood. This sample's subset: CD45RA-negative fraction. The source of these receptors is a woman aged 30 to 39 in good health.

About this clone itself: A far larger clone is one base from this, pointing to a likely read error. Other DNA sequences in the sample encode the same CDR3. The CDR3: CASSLGGYEQYF. The DNA for the CDR3 is TGTGCCAGCAGCTTAGGAGGTTACGAGCAGTACTTC. V usage is TRBV13 and J usage is TRBJ2-7; D unresolved. CDR3 size: 12 residues. V lost 0 bases to trimming and J lost 4 bases, with 4 bases between them. In germline, CDR1 is PRHDT, CDR2 FYEKMQ (reference sequence). Using reference TRBV13 and TRBJ2-7 for the parts outside the CDR3, the full variable domain is AAGVIQSPRHLIKEKRETATLKCYPIPRHDTVYWYQQGPGQDPQFLISFYEKMQSDKGSIPDRFSAQQFSDYHSELNMSSLELGDSALYFCASSLGGYEQYFGPGTRLTVT.

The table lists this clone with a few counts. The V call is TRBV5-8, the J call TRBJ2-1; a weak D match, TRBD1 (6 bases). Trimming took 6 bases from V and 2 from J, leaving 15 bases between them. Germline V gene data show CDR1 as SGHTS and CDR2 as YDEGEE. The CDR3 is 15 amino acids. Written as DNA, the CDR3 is TGTGCCAGCACCTTTCTAGGACAGCCCTACAATGAGCAGTTCTTC. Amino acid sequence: CASTFLGQPYNEQFF.

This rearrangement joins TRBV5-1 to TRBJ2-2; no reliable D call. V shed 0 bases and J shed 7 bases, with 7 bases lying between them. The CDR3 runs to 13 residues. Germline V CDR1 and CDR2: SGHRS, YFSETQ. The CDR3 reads CASSLVTYGELFF. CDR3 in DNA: TGCGCCAGCAGCTTGGTTACCTACGGGGAGCTGTTTTTT.

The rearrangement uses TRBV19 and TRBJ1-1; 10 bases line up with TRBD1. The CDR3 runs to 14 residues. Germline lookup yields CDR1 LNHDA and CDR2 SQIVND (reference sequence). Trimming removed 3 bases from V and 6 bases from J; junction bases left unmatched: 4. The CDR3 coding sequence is TGTGCCAGTAGTATGAGACAGGGGGCCCCTGAAGCTTTCTTT. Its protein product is CASSMRQGAPEAFF.

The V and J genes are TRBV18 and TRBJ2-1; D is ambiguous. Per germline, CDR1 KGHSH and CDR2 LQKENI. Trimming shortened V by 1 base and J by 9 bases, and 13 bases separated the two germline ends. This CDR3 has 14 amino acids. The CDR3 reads CASSPRSPSGEQFF. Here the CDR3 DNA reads TGTGCCAGCTCACCACGATCCCCTTCGGGTGAGCAGTTCTTC.

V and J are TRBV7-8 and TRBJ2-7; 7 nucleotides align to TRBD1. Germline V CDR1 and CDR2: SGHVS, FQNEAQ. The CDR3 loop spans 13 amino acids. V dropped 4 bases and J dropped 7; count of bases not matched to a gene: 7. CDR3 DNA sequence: TGTGCCAGCAGCTGGACAGGTACGGGGGAGCAGTACTTC. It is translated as CASSWTGTGEQYF.

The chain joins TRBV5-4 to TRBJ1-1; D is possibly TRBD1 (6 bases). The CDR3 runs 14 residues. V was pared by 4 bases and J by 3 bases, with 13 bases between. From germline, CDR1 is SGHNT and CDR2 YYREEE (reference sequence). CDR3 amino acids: CASSDQGWDTEAFF. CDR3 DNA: TGTGCCAGCAGCGATCAGGGGTGGGACACTGAAGCTTTCTTT.

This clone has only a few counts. This CDR3 reads CASSSIPGLGFTGELFF. The CDR3 coding sequence is TGTGCCAGCAGCTCGATTCCGGGACTAGGATTCACCGGGGAGCTGTTTTTT. The chain links TRBV7-2 to TRBJ2-2; 8 bases match TRBD2. J lost 4 bases, V lost 4 bases, and 11 bases had no gene match. The CDR3 contains 17 residues. The V gene's germline CDR1 is SGHTA and CDR2 FQGNSA. Full variable domain (missing parts from reference TRBV7-2 and TRBJ2-2): GAGVSQSPSNKVTEKGKDVELRCDPISGHTALYWYRQSLGQGLEFLIYFQGNSAPDKSGLPSDRFSAERTGGSVSTLTIQRTQQEDSAVYLCASSSIPGLGFTGELFFGEGSRLTVL.

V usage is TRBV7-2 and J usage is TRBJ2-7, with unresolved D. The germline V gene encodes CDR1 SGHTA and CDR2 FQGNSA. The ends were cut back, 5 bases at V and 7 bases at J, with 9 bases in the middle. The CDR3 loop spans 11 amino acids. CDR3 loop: CASSKLREQYF. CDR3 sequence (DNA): TGTGCCAGCAGCAAACTCCGGGAGCAGTACTTC.

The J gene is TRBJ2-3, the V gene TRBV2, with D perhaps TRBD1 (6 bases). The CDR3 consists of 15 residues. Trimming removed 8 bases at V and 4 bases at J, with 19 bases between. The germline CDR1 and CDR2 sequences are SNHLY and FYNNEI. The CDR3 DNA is TGTGCCAGCGCCCCCTTGGCAGGGGTATCAGATACGCAGTATTTT. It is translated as CASAPLAGVSDTQYF.

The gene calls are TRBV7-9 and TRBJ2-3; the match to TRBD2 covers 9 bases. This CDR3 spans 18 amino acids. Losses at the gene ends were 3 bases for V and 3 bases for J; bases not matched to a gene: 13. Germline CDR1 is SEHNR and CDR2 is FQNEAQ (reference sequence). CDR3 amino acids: CASSLGFIGLAKTDTQYF. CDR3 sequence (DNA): TGTGCCAGCAGCTTGGGATTTATCGGACTAGCGAAGACAGATACGCAGTATTTT. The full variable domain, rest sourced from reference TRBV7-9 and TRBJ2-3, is DTGVSQNPRHKITKRGQNVTFRCDPISEHNRLYWYRQTLGQGPEFLTYFQNEAQLEKSRLLSDRFSAERPKGSFSTLEIQRTEQGDSAMYLCASSLGFIGLAKTDTQYFGPGTRLTVL.

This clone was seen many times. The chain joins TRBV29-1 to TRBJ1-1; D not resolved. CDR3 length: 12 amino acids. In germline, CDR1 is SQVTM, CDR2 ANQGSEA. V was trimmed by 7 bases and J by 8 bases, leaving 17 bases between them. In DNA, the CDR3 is TGCAGCGCCTCCCCTGAACAACGGGAAGCTTTCTTT. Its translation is CSASPEQREAFF.

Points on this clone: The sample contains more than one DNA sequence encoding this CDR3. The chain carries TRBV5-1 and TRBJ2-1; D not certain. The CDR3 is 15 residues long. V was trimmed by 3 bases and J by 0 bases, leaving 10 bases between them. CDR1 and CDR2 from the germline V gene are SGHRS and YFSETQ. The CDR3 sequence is CASSSDSTSYNEQFF. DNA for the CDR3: TGCGCCAGCAGCTCCGACTCCACCTCCTACAATGAGCAGTTCTTC.

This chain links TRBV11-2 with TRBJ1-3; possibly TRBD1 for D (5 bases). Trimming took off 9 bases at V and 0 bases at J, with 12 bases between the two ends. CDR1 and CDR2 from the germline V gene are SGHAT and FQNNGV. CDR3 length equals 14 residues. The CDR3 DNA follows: TGTGCCAGTAGGGACGGTTCCTCTGGAAACACCATATATTTT. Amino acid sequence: CASRDGSSGNTIYF.

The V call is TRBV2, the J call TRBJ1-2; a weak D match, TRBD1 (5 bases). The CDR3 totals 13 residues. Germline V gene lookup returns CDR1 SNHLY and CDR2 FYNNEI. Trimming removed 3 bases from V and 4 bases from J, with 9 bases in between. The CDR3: CASSENRPYGYTF. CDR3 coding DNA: TGTGCCAGCAGTGAGAACAGGCCCTATGGCTACACCTTC.

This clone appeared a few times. The CDR3 nucleotides read TGTGCCAGCAGCTTAGGGGAAAAGCCCCAGCATTTT. The encoded protein is CASSLGEKPQHF. The gene calls are TRBV11-2 and TRBJ1-5; no definite D call. V lost 1 base and J lost 8, with 6 bases in between. Germline CDR1 is SGHAT and CDR2 is FQNNGV. The CDR3 totals 12 residues.

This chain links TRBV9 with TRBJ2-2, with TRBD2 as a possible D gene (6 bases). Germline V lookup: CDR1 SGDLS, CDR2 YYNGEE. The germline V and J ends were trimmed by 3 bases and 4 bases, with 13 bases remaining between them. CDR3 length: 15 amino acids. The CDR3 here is CASSGYGSGTGELFF. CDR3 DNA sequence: TGTGCCAGCAGCGGCTACGGGAGCGGCACCGGGGAGCTGTTTTTT.

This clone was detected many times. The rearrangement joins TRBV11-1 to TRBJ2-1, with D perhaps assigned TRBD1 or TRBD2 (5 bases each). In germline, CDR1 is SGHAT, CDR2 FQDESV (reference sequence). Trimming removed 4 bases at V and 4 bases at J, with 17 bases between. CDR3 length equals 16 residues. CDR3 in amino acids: CASSSPLGELYNEQFF. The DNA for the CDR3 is TGTGCCAGCAGCTCACCCTTGGGGGAACTTTACAATGAGCAGTTCTTC. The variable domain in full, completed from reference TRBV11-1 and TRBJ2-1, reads EAEVAQSPRYKITEKSQAVAFWCDPISGHATLYWYRQILGQGPELLVQFQDESVVDDSQLPKDRFSAERLKGVDSTLKIQPAELGDSAMYLCASSSPLGELYNEQFFGPGTRLTVL.

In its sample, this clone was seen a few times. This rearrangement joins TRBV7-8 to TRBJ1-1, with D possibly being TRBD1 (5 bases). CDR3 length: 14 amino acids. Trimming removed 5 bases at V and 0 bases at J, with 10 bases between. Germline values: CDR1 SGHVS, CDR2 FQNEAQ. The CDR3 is CASSQTEMNTEAFF. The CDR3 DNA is TGTGCCAGCAGCCAGACAGAGATGAACACTGAAGCTTTCTTT.

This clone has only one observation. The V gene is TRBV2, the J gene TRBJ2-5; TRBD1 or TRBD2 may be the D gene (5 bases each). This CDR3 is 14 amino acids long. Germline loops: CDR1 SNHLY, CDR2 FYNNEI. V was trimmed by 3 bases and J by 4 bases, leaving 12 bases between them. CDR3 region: CASSENRGGETQYF. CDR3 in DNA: TGTGCCAGCAGTGAGAACCGGGGCGGAGAGACCCAGTACTTC.

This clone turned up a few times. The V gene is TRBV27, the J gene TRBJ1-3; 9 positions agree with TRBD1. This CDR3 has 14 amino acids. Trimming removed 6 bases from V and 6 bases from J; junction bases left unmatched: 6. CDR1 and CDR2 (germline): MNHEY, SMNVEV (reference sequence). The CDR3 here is CASRTGGSVNTIYF. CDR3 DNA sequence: TGTGCCAGCAGAACAGGGGGCAGTGTAAACACCATATATTTT.

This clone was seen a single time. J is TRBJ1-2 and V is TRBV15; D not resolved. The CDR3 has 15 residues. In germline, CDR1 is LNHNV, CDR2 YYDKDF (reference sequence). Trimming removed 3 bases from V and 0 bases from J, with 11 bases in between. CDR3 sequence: CATSRIHASNYGYTF. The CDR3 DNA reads TGTGCCACCAGCAGGATACATGCTTCTAACTATGGCTACACCTTC.

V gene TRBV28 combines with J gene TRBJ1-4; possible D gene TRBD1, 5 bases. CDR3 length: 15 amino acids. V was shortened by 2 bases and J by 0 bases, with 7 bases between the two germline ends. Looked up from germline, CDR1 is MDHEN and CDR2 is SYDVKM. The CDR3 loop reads CASSLQGSTNEKLFF. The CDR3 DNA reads TGTGCCAGCAGTTTACAGGGTTCAACTAATGAAAAACTGTTTTTT.

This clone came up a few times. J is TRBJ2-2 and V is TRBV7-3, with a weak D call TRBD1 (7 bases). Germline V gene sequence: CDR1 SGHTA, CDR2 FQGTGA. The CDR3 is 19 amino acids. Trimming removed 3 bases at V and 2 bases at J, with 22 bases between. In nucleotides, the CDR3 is TGTGCCAGCAGCTTGTTTCAGGGGGGAACAGGAGCAAACACCGGGGAGCTGTTTTTT. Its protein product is CASSLFQGGTGANTGELFF. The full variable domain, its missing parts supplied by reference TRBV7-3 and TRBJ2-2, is GAGVSQTPSNKVTEKGKYVELRCDPISGHTALYWYRQSLGQGPEFLIYFQGTGAADDSGLPNDRFFAVRPEGSVSTLKIQRTERGDSAVYLCASSLFQGGTGANTGELFFGEGSRLTVL.

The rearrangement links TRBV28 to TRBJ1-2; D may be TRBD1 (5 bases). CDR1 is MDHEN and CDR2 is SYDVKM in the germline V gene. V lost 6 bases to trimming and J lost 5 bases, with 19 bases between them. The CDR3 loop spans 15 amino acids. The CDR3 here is CASRRTGAGGYGYTF. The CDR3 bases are TGTGCCAGCAGACGAACCGGGGCCGGGGGGTATGGCTACACCTTC.

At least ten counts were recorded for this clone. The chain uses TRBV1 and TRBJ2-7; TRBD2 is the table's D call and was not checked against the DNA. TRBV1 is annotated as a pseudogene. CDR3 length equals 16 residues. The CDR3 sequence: CTSSCNKTGTTNEQYF. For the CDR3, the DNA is TGCACCAGCAGCTGCAATAAAACCGGGACTACTAACGAGCAGTACTTC.

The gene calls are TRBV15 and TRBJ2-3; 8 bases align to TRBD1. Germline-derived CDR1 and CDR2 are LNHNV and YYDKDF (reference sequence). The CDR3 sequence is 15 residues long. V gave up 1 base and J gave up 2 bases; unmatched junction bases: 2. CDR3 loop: CATSRGQGLTDTQYF. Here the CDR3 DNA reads TGTGCCACCAGCAGAGGACAGGGGCTCACAGATACGCAGTATTTT.

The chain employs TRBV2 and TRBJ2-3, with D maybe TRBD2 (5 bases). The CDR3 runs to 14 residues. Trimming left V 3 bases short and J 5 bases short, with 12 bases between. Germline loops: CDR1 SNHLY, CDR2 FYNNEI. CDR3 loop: CASSERLNGDTQYF. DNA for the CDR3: TGTGCCAGCAGTGAGCGACTAAACGGAGATACGCAGTATTTT.

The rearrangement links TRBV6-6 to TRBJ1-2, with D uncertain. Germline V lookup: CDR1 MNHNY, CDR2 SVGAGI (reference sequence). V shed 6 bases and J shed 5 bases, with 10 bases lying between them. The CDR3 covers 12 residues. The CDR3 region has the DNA TGTGCCAGCAGCCCTTACGAGTATGGCTACACCTTC. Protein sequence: CASSPYEYGYTF.

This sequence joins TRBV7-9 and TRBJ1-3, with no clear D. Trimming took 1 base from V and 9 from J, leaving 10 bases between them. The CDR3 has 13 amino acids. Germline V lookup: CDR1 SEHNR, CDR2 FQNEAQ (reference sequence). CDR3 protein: CASSLDRRSTIYF. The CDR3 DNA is TGTGCCAGCAGCTTAGACCGGAGAAGCACCATATATTTT.

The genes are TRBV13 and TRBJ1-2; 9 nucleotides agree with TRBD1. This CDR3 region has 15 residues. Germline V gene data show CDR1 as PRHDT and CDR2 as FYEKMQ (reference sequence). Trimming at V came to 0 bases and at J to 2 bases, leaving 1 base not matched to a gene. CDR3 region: CASSLGGQGNYGYTF. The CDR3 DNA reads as TGTGCCAGCAGCTTAGGAGGACAGGGGAACTATGGCTACACCTTC.

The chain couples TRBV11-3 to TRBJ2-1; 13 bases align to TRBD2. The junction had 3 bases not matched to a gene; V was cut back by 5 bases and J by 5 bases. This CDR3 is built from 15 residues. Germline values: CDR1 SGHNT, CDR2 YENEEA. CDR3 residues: CASSAGLAGDNEQFF. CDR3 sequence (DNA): TGTGCCAGCAGCGCAGGACTAGCGGGGGACAATGAGCAGTTCTTC.